A single sample is the source of the 32 T cell receptor beta chains below, sequenced in a study of OX40 agonist ivuxolimab in advanced cancers. Only in-frame clones appear in the TCRdb table, and some are missing; sequencing was by immunoSEQ multiplex PCR. The sample lists tens of thousands of clones, about nine tenths occurring once. Source: CD4+ or CD8+ T cells sorted from blood, taken in a trial of the OX40 agonist ivuxolimab. The receptors shown here come from an adult with an advanced solid tumor such as melanoma, head and neck, liver or kidney cancer.

This clone was observed once. CDR3 protein: CASSVTHATNEKLFF. CDR3 DNA sequence: TGTGCCAGCAGCGTAACCCATGCAACTAATGAAAAACTGTTTTTT. The J gene is TRBJ1-4, the V gene TRBV14; D is unresolved. Germline CDR1 is SGHDN and CDR2 is FVKESK. The V end lost 5 bases, the J end lost 0 bases, and 10 bases lay between the germline ends. The CDR3 spans 15 residues. The full variable domain, completed using reference TRBV14 and TRBJ1-4, is EAGVTQFPSHSVIEKGQTVTLRCDPISGHDNLYWYRRVMGKEIKFLLHFVKESKQDESGMPNNRFLAERTGGTYSTLKVQPAELEDSGVYFCASSVTHATNEKLFFGSGTQLSVL.

The DNA of the CDR3 is TGTGCCAGCAGCTTAGCGGGAGGGACAGATACGCAGTATTTT. Residues: CASSLAGGTDTQYF. The chain carries TRBV11-2 and TRBJ2-3, with 8 bases that match TRBD2. This CDR3 comprises 14 residues. Germline loops: CDR1 SGHAT, CDR2 FQNNGV. Unmatched junction bases numbered 0, after V lost 1 base and J lost 3 bases.

In its sample, this clone ranks as medium-sized. This chain links TRBV19 with TRBJ1-1, with no clear D. Germline V gene sequence: CDR1 LNHDA, CDR2 SQIVND (reference sequence). V lost 3 bases and J 8 bases, leaving 10 bases between the germline ends. The CDR3 spans 12 residues. The CDR3 sequence is CASSMRRGEAFF. As DNA, the CDR3 is TGTGCCAGTAGTATGCGACGGGGAGAAGCTTTCTTT.

The chain joins TRBV15 to TRBJ2-7; 7 bases match TRBD1. V gave up 4 bases and J gave up 5 bases; unmatched junction bases: 14. The V gene's germline CDR1 is LNHNV and CDR2 YYDKDF (reference sequence). The CDR3 sequence is 16 residues long. DNA of the CDR3: TGTGCCACCAGCACCCTACGCCCGACAGGGTCCCACGAGCAGTACTTC. Encoded protein: CATSTLRPTGSHEQYF.

V usage is TRBV19 and J usage is TRBJ2-1; 9 bases fit TRBD2. Losses at the gene ends were 3 bases for V and 7 bases for J; bases not matched to a gene: 7. Looked up from germline, CDR1 is LNHDA and CDR2 is SQIVND (reference sequence). This CDR3 has 15 amino acids. CDR3 DNA sequence: TGTGCCAGTAGTATTGCGGGAGGGAGGGATAATGAGCAGTTCTTC. Its protein product is CASSIAGGRDNEQFF. The entire variable domain, with the rest obtained from reference TRBV19 and TRBJ2-1, is as follows: DGGITQSPKYLFRKEGQNVTLSCEQNLNHDAMYWYRQDPGQGLRLIYYSQIVNDFQKGDIAEGYSVSREKKESFPLTVTSAQKNPTAFYLCASSIAGGRDNEQFFGPGTRLTVL.

V gene TRBV5-1 combines with J gene TRBJ1-1; 7 bases agree with TRBD1. CDR1 is SGHRS and CDR2 is YFSETQ in the germline V gene. CDR3 length: 13 residues. Trimming cost V 0 bases and J 6 bases; bases outside gene matches: 2. The CDR3 here is CASSLGQGAEAFF. CDR3 in DNA: TGCGCCAGCAGCTTGGGACAGGGCGCTGAAGCTTTCTTT.

The V and J genes are TRBV10-3 and TRBJ2-1; the D gene is possibly TRBD2 (6 bases). Trimming shortened V by 0 bases and J by 7 bases, and 16 bases separated the two germline ends. The CDR3 loop spans 16 amino acids. Germline V gene data show CDR1 as ENHRY and CDR2 as SYGVKD. For the CDR3, the DNA is TGTGCCATCAGTGAGTCCGGAATAGCTGCGGGGAATGAGCAGTTCTTC. Its translation: CAISESGIAAGNEQFF.

This rearrangement joins TRBV18 to TRBJ1-4, with D uncertain. The CDR3 sequence is 13 residues long. Germline lookup yields CDR1 KGHSH and CDR2 LQKENI. Trimming shortened V by 1 base and J by 4 bases, and 4 bases separated the two germline ends. CDR3: CASSPLNNEKLFF. The CDR3 DNA sequence: TGTGCCAGCTCACCACTCAATAATGAAAAACTGTTTTTT.

The chain recombines TRBV28 with TRBJ2-1; perhaps TRBD1 as D (6 bases). This CDR3 spans 12 amino acids. Germline-derived CDR1 and CDR2 are MDHEN and SYDVKM. Trimming stripped 7 bases from V and 8 bases from J, with 12 bases between. CDR3 in amino acids: CASMGAADEQFF. CDR3 coding DNA: TGTGCCAGCATGGGGGCTGCGGATGAGCAGTTCTTC.

The chain recombines TRBV19 with TRBJ1-4, with TRBD1 identical over 10 bases. Germline CDR1 reads LNHDA; CDR2 reads SQIVND (reference sequence). V lost 4 bases, J lost 0 bases, and 2 bases stayed unmatched. The CDR3 sequence is 16 residues long. The CDR3 loop is CASSRTGGTTNEKLFF. Here the CDR3 DNA reads TGTGCCAGTAGTAGGACAGGGGGAACAACTAATGAAAAACTGTTTTTT.

The chain combines TRBV7-8 with TRBJ1-2; 8 bases agree with TRBD1. The CDR3 has 17 residues. V shed 5 bases, J shed 6 bases, and the junction held 17 bases outside the gene matches. The germline V gene encodes CDR1 SGHVS and CDR2 FQNEAQ. The CDR3 spells CASSPGQGTSSRHGYTF. CDR3 coding DNA: TGTGCCAGCAGCCCCGGACAGGGAACAAGTTCCCGGCATGGCTACACCTTC. Full variable domain (remainder filled in from reference TRBV7-8 and TRBJ1-2): GAGVSQSPRYKVAKRGQDVALRCDPISGHVSLFWYQQALGQGPEFLTYFQNEAQLDKSGLPSDRFFAERPEGSVSTLKIQRTQQEDSAVYLCASSPGQGTSSRHGYTFGSGTRLTVV.

This clone showed up just once. V usage is TRBV5-4 and J usage is TRBJ2-5; 8 nucleotides align to TRBD1. The J segment lost 5 bases and the V segment lost 4 bases, leaving 10 bases of the junction unmatched. Looked up from germline, CDR1 is SGHNT and CDR2 is YYREEE (reference sequence). This CDR3 spans 15 amino acids. CDR3 sequence: CASSLGQDQRETQYF. The DNA of the CDR3 is TGTGCCAGCAGCCTGGGACAGGACCAGAGGGAGACCCAGTACTTC.

The chain is built from TRBV4-3 and TRBJ1-2; D uncertain. V dropped 0 bases and J dropped 8 bases, with 10 bases sitting between them. This CDR3 is 13 amino acids long. Germline CDR1 reads LGHNA; CDR2 reads YSLEER. CDR3 nucleotides: TGCGCCAGCAGCCAAGATAACCGGGAGGGCTACACCTTC. This gives the protein CASSQDNREGYTF.

V usage is TRBV30 and J usage is TRBJ1-3; tentative D call: TRBD1 (5 bases). The CDR3 spans 13 residues. Germline V CDR1 and CDR2: GTSNPN, SVGIG (reference sequence). V lost 7 bases and J 0 bases, leaving 10 bases between the germline ends. The CDR3 DNA follows: TGTGCCTCCTCAGGGCCCTCTGGAAACACCATATATTTT. It yields the protein CASSGPSGNTIYF.

This clone is categorized as medium-sized (0.01 to 0.1%). The J gene is TRBJ1-1, the V gene TRBV7-3; D is ambiguous. CDR3 length: 13 amino acids. Trimming stripped 8 bases from V and 5 bases from J, with 15 bases between. CDR1 and CDR2 (germline): SGHTA, FQGTGA. CDR3 sequence reads: CASSEGGGTEAFF. The DNA for the CDR3 is TGTGCCAGCTCGGAGGGAGGAGGTACTGAAGCTTTCTTT.

This rearrangement joins TRBV2 to TRBJ2-3; D possibly corresponds to TRBD2 (5 bases). Germline loops: CDR1 SNHLY, CDR2 FYNNEI. The CDR3 runs 15 residues. The germline V and J ends were trimmed by 6 bases and 2 bases, with 15 bases remaining between them. The CDR3 DNA reads TGTGCCAGCAGAGGACTCAACTCTTACACAGATACGCAGTATTTT. This translates into CASRGLNSYTDTQYF.

The V call is TRBV5-8, the J call TRBJ2-7; D is ambiguous. The CDR3 contains 14 residues. Trimming pared 5 bases from V and 1 base from J, leaving 13 bases between. Germline assignment: CDR1 SGHTS and CDR2 YDEGEE. This CDR3 reads CASSQDSQSYEQYF. The CDR3 region has the DNA TGTGCCAGCAGTCAAGATTCCCAATCCTACGAGCAGTACTTC.

The table lists this clone with a count of one. The chain combines TRBV5-6 with TRBJ2-5, with 12 bases that match TRBD2. In germline, CDR1 is SGHDT, CDR2 YYEEEE. This CDR3 comprises 15 residues. The J segment lost 5 bases and the V segment lost 5 bases, leaving 7 bases of the junction unmatched. In DNA, the CDR3 is TGTGCCAGCAGTTTTCTAGCGGGAGGGCGCGAGACCCAGTACTTC. It codes for CASSFLAGGRETQYF.

The CDR3 spells CASSFQVGEQFF. CDR3 DNA sequence: TGTGCCAGCAGCTTCCAAGTCGGTGAGCAGTTCTTC. This chain connects TRBV2 to TRBJ2-1, with D hard to call. The CDR3 covers 12 residues. Germline CDR1 is SNHLY and CDR2 is FYNNEI. V was shortened by 6 bases and J by 9 bases, with 12 bases between the two germline ends.

The chain is built from TRBV21-1 and TRBJ2-7; the table's D gene call, TRBD2, was not cross checked with the DNA. TRBV21-1 represents a pseudogene. This CDR3 contains 21 residues. The CDR3 nucleotides are TGTGCCAGCAGCAAAGAAAATAGTGGTTGGACTAGCGGACTCCTACCTTACGAGCAGTACTTC. Its protein product is CASSKENSGWTSGLLPYEQYF.

There are a few counts of this clone. This rearrangement joins TRBV11-2 to TRBJ1-3, with no clear D. The V and J ends lost 2 bases and 0 bases respectively, with 5 bases between them. Germline V gene lookup returns CDR1 SGHAT and CDR2 FQNNGV. There are 14 residues in the CDR3. CDR3 in amino acids: CASSLINSGNTIYF. The DNA of the CDR3 is TGTGCCAGCAGCTTAATAAACTCTGGAAACACCATATATTTT.

The genes are TRBV7-2 and TRBJ1-4, with D perhaps TRBD1 (6 bases). CDR3 size: 15 residues. The V gene lost 1 base and the J gene lost 4 bases, with 10 bases spanning the gap. Germline-derived CDR1 and CDR2 are SGHTA and FQGNSA. The CDR3 loop is CASSLVLQGNEKLFF. The DNA of the CDR3 is TGTGCCAGCAGCTTAGTTCTACAGGGTAATGAAAAACTGTTTTTT. Filled out from reference TRBV7-2 and TRBJ1-4, the complete variable domain reads GAGVSQSPSNKVTEKGKDVELRCDPISGHTALYWYRQSLGQGLEFLIYFQGNSAPDKSGLPSDRFSAERTGGSVSTLTIQRTQQEDSAVYLCASSLVLQGNEKLFFGSGTQLSVL.

The genes are TRBV19 and TRBJ1-5; no clear D gene. Trimming shortened V by 3 bases and J by 0 bases, and 6 bases separated the two germline ends. The germline CDR1 and CDR2 sequences are LNHDA and SQIVND (reference sequence). The CDR3 runs 14 residues. As DNA, the CDR3 is TGTGCCAGTAGTATGGGCCTTAGCAATCAGCCCCAGCATTTT. Translating gives CASSMGLSNQPQHF. The full variable domain, with the rest looked up from reference TRBV19 and TRBJ1-5, is DGGITQSPKYLFRKEGQNVTLSCEQNLNHDAMYWYRQDPGQGLRLIYYSQIVNDFQKGDIAEGYSVSREKKESFPLTVTSAQKNPTAFYLCASSMGLSNQPQHFGDGTRLSIL.

This clone came up once. In DNA form, the CDR3 reads TGTGCCAGCACCTCGACCCCCCGGGGGGCGAGCTCCTACGAGCAGTACTTC. This encodes CASTSTPRGASSYEQYF. The genes are TRBV25-1 and TRBJ2-7, with D perhaps TRBD2 (7 bases). The germline V gene has CDR1 MGHDK and CDR2 SYGVNS. The CDR3 spans 17 residues. Deletions cut 7 bases from V and 0 bases from J, with 22 bases between.

This chain uses TRBV15 with TRBJ2-2; no clear D. The CDR3 contains 13 residues. V dropped 1 base and J dropped 8 bases, with 8 bases sitting between them. Per germline, CDR1 LNHNV and CDR2 YYDKDF (reference sequence). The chain's CDR3 is CATSRVTSGELFF. The DNA for the CDR3 is TGTGCCACCAGCAGAGTAACCTCAGGGGAGCTGTTTTTT.

The rearrangement uses TRBV9 and TRBJ1-5; 8 bases match TRBD1. Losses at the gene ends were 8 bases for V and 2 bases for J; bases not matched to a gene: 6. The CDR3 is 14 amino acids. CDR1 is SGDLS, CDR2 YYNGEE, per germline. The CDR3 protein is CARALDRGNQPQHF. CDR3 bases: TGTGCCAGGGCCTTGGACAGGGGCAATCAGCCCCAGCATTTT.

This CDR3 is CASTQGREEYNEQFF. The DNA for the CDR3 is TGTGCCAGCACCCAGGGGAGGGAGGAGTACAATGAGCAGTTCTTC. The chain recombines TRBV7-9 with TRBJ2-1, with D possibly matching TRBD2 (7 bases). The V end lost 7 bases, the J end lost 4 bases, and 17 bases lay between the germline ends. Germline V gene sequence: CDR1 SEHNR, CDR2 FQNEAQ (reference sequence). This CDR3 contains 15 residues.

The V gene is TRBV11-2, the J gene TRBJ2-3; the D call may be TRBD1 or TRBD2 (5 bases each). Germline V CDR1 and CDR2: SGHAT, FQNNGV. CDR3 length: 16 residues. The V end was cut by 1 base, the J end by 1 base, with 12 bases between. CDR3 residues: CASSLVGAPGTDTQYF. The CDR3 region has the DNA TGTGCCAGCAGCTTAGTCGGGGCTCCGGGCACAGATACGCAGTATTTT.

The CDR3: CASSVVPGNTEAFF. DNA for the CDR3: TGTGCCAGCAGCGTAGTTCCCGGTAACACTGAAGCTTTCTTT. The chain combines TRBV9 with TRBJ1-1; unclear D gene. V lost 0 bases, J lost 2 bases, and 8 bases lay in between. The CDR3 has 14 residues. Germline V gene lookup returns CDR1 SGDLS and CDR2 YYNGEE.

The chain joins TRBV28 to TRBJ1-5, with 10 bases fitting TRBD1. Germline values: CDR1 MDHEN, CDR2 SYDVKM. V lost 5 bases to trimming and J lost 6 bases; unmatched junction nucleotides: 4. The CDR3 is made up of 14 amino acids. This CDR3 is CASSGGQGGQPQHF. The CDR3 nucleotides read TGTGCCAGCAGTGGAGGACAGGGGGGTCAGCCCCAGCATTTT.

The rearrangement links TRBV9 to TRBJ2-7, with 10 bases identical to TRBD2. In germline, CDR1 is SGDLS, CDR2 YYNGEE. J gave up 4 bases and V 0 bases, and 7 bases lay outside the gene matches. The CDR3 is 16 amino acids. CDR3 amino acids: CASSVEASGSRYEQYF. For the CDR3, the DNA is TGTGCCAGCAGCGTAGAAGCTAGCGGGAGTAGGTACGAGCAGTACTTC. The variable domain in full, completed from reference TRBV9 and TRBJ2-7, reads DSGVTQTPKHLITATGQRVTLRCSPRSGDLSVYWYQQSLDQGLQFLIQYYNGEERAKGNILERFSAQQFPDLHSELNLSSLELGDSALYFCASSVEASGSRYEQYFGPGTRLTVT.

The V and J genes are TRBV28 and TRBJ2-5; 8 nucleotides match TRBD2. The CDR3 contains 14 residues. The germline V gene encodes CDR1 MDHEN and CDR2 SYDVKM. V was pared by 3 bases and J by 3 bases, with 3 bases of the junction left unmatched. The DNA for the CDR3 is TGTGCCAGCAGTTTTCTGCGGGGGGAAGAGACCCAGTACTTC. This translates into CASSFLRGEETQYF.